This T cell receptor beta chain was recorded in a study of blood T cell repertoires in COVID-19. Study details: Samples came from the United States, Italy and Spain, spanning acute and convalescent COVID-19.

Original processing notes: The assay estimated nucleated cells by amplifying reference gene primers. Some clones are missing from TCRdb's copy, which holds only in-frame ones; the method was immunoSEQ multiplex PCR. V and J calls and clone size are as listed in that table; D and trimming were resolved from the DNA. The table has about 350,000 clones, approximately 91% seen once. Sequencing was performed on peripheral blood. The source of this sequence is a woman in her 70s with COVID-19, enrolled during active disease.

The DNA of the CDR3 is TGTGCCAGCTCACCAGAGGGGGCAGGGACTGAAGCTTTCTTT. The encoded protein is CASSPEGAGTEAFF. This rearrangement joins TRBV18 to TRBJ1-1; 7 bases match TRBD1. CDR3 length: 14 residues. Looked up from germline, CDR1 is KGHSH and CDR2 is LQKENI. Trimming at V came to 2 bases and at J to 5 bases, leaving 5 bases not matched to a gene. Full variable domain (rest looked up from reference TRBV18 and TRBJ1-1): NAGVMQNPRHLVRRRGQEARLRCSPMKGHSHVYWYRQLPEEGLKFMVYLQKENIIDESGMPKERFSAEFPKEGPSILRIQQVVRGDSAAYFCASSPEGAGTEAFFGQGTRLTVV.